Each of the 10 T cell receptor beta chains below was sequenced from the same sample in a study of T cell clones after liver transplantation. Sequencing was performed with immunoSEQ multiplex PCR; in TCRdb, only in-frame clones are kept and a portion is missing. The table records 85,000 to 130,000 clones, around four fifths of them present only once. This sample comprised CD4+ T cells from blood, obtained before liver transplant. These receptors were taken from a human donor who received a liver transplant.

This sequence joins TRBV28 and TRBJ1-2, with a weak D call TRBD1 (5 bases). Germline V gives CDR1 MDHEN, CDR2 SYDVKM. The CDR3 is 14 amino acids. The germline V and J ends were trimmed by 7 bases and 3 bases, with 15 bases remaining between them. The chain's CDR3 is CASIGGPTDYGYTF. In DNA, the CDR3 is TGTGCCAGCATTGGGGGACCGACGGACTATGGCTACACCTTC.

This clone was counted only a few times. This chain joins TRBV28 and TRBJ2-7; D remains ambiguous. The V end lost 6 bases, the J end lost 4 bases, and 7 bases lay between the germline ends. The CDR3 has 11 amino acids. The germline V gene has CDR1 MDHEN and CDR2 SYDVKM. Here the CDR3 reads CASRWQYEQYF. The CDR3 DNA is TGTGCCAGCAGGTGGCAGTACGAGCAGTACTTC.

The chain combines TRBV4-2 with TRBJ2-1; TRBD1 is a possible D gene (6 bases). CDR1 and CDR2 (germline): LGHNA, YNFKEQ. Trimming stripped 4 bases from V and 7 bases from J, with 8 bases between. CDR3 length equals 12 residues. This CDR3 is CASSLQGNEQFF. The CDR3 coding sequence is TGTGCCAGCAGCCTCCAGGGGAATGAGCAGTTCTTC.

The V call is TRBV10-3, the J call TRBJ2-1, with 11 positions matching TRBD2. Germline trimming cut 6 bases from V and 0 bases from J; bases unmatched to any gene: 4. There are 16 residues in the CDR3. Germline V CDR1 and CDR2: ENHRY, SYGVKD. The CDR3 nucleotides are TGTGCCATCAGGAAAGGGACTAGCGGCTCCTACAATGAGCAGTTCTTC. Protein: CAIRKGTSGSYNEQFF.

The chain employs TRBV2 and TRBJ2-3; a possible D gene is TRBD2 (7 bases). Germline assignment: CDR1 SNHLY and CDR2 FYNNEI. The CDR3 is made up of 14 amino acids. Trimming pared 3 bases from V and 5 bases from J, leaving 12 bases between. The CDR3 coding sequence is TGTGCCAGCAGTGACCGGGGGGCCGAAGATACGCAGTATTTT. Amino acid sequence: CASSDRGAEDTQYF.

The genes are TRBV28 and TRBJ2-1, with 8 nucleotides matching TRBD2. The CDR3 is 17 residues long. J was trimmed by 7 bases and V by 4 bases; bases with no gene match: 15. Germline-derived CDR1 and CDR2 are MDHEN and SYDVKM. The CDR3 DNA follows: TGTGCCAGCAGTTCGCAGGATTCAGGACTAGCTTTGAATGAGCAGTTCTTC. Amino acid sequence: CASSSQDSGLALNEQFF. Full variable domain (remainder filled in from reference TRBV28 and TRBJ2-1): DVKVTQSSRYLVKRTGEKVFLECVQDMDHENMFWYRQDPGLGLRLIYFSYDVKMKEKGDIPEGYSVSREKKERFSLILESASTNQTSMYLCASSSQDSGLALNEQFFGPGTRLTVL.

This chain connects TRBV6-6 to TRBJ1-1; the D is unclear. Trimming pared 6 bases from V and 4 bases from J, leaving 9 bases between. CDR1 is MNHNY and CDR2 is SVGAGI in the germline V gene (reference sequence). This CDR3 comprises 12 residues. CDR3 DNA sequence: TGTGCCAGCAGCACCGGGCGCACTGAAGCTTTCTTT. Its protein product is CASSTGRTEAFF.

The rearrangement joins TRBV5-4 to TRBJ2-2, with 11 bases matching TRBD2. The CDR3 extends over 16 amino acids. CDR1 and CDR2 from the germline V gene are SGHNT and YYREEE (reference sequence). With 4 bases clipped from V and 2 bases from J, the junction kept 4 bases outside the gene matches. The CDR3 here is CASSPGLAGNTGELFF. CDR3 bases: TGTGCCAGCAGCCCTGGACTAGCGGGTAACACCGGGGAGCTGTTTTTT.

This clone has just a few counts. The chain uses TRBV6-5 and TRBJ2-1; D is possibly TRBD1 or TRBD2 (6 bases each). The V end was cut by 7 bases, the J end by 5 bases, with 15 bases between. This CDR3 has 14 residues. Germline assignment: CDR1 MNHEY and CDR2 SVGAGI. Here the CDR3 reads CASTRPGGHNEQFF. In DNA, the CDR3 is TGTGCCAGCACCCGGCCCGGGGGCCACAATGAGCAGTTCTTC.

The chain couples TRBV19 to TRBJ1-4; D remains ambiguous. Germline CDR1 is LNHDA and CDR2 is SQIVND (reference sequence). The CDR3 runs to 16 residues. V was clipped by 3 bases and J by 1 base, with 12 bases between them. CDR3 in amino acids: CASSIPSRRTNEKLFF. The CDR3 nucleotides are TGTGCCAGTAGTATCCCCTCGAGGCGAACTAATGAAAAACTGTTTTTT. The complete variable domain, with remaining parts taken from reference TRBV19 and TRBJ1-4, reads DGGITQSPKYLFRKEGQNVTLSCEQNLNHDAMYWYRQDPGQGLRLIYYSQIVNDFQKGDIAEGYSVSREKKESFPLTVTSAQKNPTAFYLCASSIPSRRTNEKLFFGSGTQLSVL.